Listed here is a single T cell receptor (beta chain). The data were obtained in a study of blood T cell repertoires in COVID-19. This CDR3 has 19 residues. Here immunoSEQ multiplex PCR was the method, and the copy in TCRdb shows in-frame clones only, minus some. This sample carries roughly 260,000 clones, 87% of them seen once, and the ten largest clones take over 2%. The clonotype originates from a woman aged 50 to 60 with acute or convalescent COVID-19. This chain links TRBV21-1 with TRBJ1-2; no check of the table's D call, TRBD1, against the DNA was made. TRBV21-1 is a listed pseudogene. Source material: peripheral blood. DNA for the CDR3: TGTGCCAGCAGCAAAGCCGCCGGGACAGGGCGGGGTTCGTTTTCGGGCTACACCTTC. It translates to CASSKAAGTGRGSFSGYTF.